This T cell receptor (beta chain) was sequenced in a study of blood T cell dynamics during melanoma immunotherapy. Time point noted: pre-treatment baseline. Each bulk PBMC sample had approximately 340 ng DNA loaded. Libraries were prepared by immunoSEQ multiplex PCR; TCRdb keeps only in-frame clonotypes and omits some of them. The sample shows about 12,000 clones, roughly 84% of them seen only once. V gave up 9 bases and J gave up 6 bases, with 15 bases separating them. CDR1 and CDR2 from the germline V gene are LNHDA and SQIVND (reference sequence). The CDR3 extends over 13 amino acids. This receptor was taken from a human donor with melanoma. The sample was blood, taken from a patient treated with checkpoint blockade. The chain combines TRBV19 with TRBJ1-5; tentatively, D is TRBD1 (5 bases). The CDR3 bases are TGTGCCAGCAAAGGGACTTGGGGTCAGCCCCAGCATTTT. It is translated as CASKGTWGQPQHF. Full variable domain (outside the CDR3, taken from reference TRBV19 and TRBJ1-5): DGGITQSPKYLFRKEGQNVTLSCEQNLNHDAMYWYRQDPGQGLRLIYYSQIVNDFQKGDIAEGYSVSREKKESFPLTVTSAQKNPTAFYLCASKGTWGQPQHFGDGTRLSIL.